The 25 T cell receptor beta chains reported below all come from one sample, sequenced in a study of CDR3 diversity in severe acne. MiXCR, applied by TCRdb to the PCR reads, yields one record per CDR3 protein. The table includes about 100,000 distinct CDR3 sequences, about half detected once. The sequenced material came from blood. These TCRs come from a male donor with acne.

This clonotype appeared once. A much larger clone lies a single base off, so this may be a read error. The chain employs TRBV12-3 or TRBV12-4 and TRBJ2-1; 7 nucleotides agree with TRBD2. V gave up 3 bases and J gave up 4 bases; unmatched junction bases: 6. This CDR3 region has 15 residues. The CDR3 bases are TGTGCCAGCAGTTTCGGACTAGTGGGGTACAATGAGCAGTTCTTC. Protein: CASSFGLVGYNEQFF.

CDR3 sequence: CASSEPGQALEQYF. DNA of the CDR3: TGTGCCAGCAGCGAACCGGGACAGGCCCTCGAGCAGTACTTC. This chain links TRBV11-1 with TRBJ2-7, with TRBD1 matching 8 bases. Per the germline V gene, CDR1 is SGHAT and CDR2 is FQDESV (reference sequence). The CDR3 spans 14 residues. V was clipped by 5 bases and J by 6 bases; unmatched bases: 9.

Details on this clonotype: The DNA is left out, because the CDR3 cannot be placed on it with certainty; the CDR3 is given as TCRdb lists it. The chain combines TRBV29-1 with TRBJ2-7; the D segment call TRBD2 is taken from the table without a DNA check. Germline loops: CDR1 SQVTM, CDR2 ANQGSEA. The CDR3 length equals 24 residues, ends included. The CDR3 loop is CSGPSLCSVEEGWPTSGRSGEQYF.

This clonotype was found many times. The rearrangement joins TRBV20-1 to TRBJ1-1, with D possibly matching TRBD1 (6 bases). Trimming pared 2 bases from V and 0 bases from J, leaving 13 bases between. From germline, CDR1 is DFQATT and CDR2 SNEGSKA (reference sequence). CDR3 size: 15 residues. CDR3 sequence: CSARSMTGLNTEAFF. CDR3 bases: TGCAGTGCTAGATCAATGACAGGCCTGAACACTGAAGCTTTCTTT.

This chain links TRBV7-9 with TRBJ2-5; TRBD2 is a possible D gene (6 bases). Germline V gene data show CDR1 as SEHNR and CDR2 as FQNEAQ (reference sequence). Trimming took 5 bases from V and 5 from J, leaving 12 bases between them. This CDR3 is built from 13 residues. The CDR3 nucleotides are TGTGCCAGCAGCACTCAGGAGGGGGAGACCCAGTACTTC. This sequence encodes CASSTQEGETQYF.

This clonotype has just a few counts. The V call is TRBV24-1, the J call TRBJ2-7; the D call may be TRBD1 or TRBD2 (5 bases each). Trimming shortened V by 4 bases and J by 4 bases, and 10 bases separated the two germline ends. The germline CDR1 and CDR2 sequences are KGHDR and SFDVKD. CDR3 length: 13 residues. The CDR3 is CATSDGDGYEQYF. The CDR3 bases are TGTGCCACCAGTGACGGGGACGGGTACGAGCAGTACTTC.

The chain is built from TRBV28 and TRBJ2-7, with 8 bases identical to TRBD1. In germline, CDR1 is MDHEN, CDR2 SYDVKM. This CDR3 spans 15 amino acids. Unmatched junction bases numbered 10, after V lost 5 bases and J lost 4 bases. The CDR3 DNA reads TGTGCCAGCAGTCCGATGACAGGGGAATTGTACGAGCAGTACTTC. Protein: CASSPMTGELYEQYF.

This clonotype was counted ten times or more. The rearrangement joins TRBV7-8 to TRBJ1-5; D is unclear. V shed 4 bases and J shed 7 bases, with 23 bases lying between them. CDR1 SGHVS and CDR2 FQNEAQ come from the germline V gene. This CDR3 has 17 amino acids. In nucleotides, the CDR3 is TGTGCCAGCAGCTCTATACATTTCCTGGGTGCCTTGCAGCCCCAGCATTTT. This codes for CASSSIHFLGALQPQHF.

The chain links TRBV5-6 to TRBJ2-2; 14 bases are a match to TRBD2. This CDR3 is 17 amino acids long. The ends lost 3 bases at V and 4 bases at J; junction bases unmatched: 5. The germline CDR1 and CDR2 sequences are SGHDT and YYEEEE. The CDR3 loop is CASSYTGTSGSTGELFF. The DNA of the CDR3 is TGTGCCAGCAGCTATACCGGGACTAGCGGGAGCACCGGGGAGCTGTTTTTT.

This chain's CDR3 is CASRPTQGAGANVLTF. In DNA form, the CDR3 reads TGTGCCAGCAGGCCGACCCAGGGGGCTGGGGCCAACGTCCTGACTTTC. This rearrangement joins TRBV10-3 to TRBJ2-6, with 7 bases aligning to TRBD1. V lost 10 bases to trimming and J lost 2 bases; unmatched junction nucleotides: 11. The CDR3 is 16 residues long. CDR1 ENHRY and CDR2 SYGVKD come from the germline V gene.

This clonotype was observed at least ten times. The chain has TRBV20-1 and TRBJ1-5; D is possibly TRBD1 (5 bases). CDR1 is DFQATT, CDR2 SNEGSKA, per germline (reference sequence). V lost 0 bases and J 0 bases, leaving 24 bases between the germline ends. The CDR3 runs to 20 residues. CDR3 DNA sequence: TGCAGTGCTAGAGATCCGGCAGGGATTGGGCTGGTAAATAGCAATCAGCCCCAGCATTTT. Translation: CSARDPAGIGLVNSNQPQHF.

This clonotype was seen at least ten times. This chain uses TRBV30 with TRBJ1-1; D uncertain. This CDR3 is 15 amino acids long. Germline CDR1 and CDR2: GTSNPN and SVGIG (reference sequence). V dropped 1 base and J dropped 1 base, with 13 bases sitting between them. The CDR3 region has the DNA TGTGCCTGGAGTGACCCCCTGTTTGGGAACACTGAAGCTTTCTTT. Translating it yields CAWSDPLFGNTEAFF.

At least ten counts were recorded for this clonotype. The chain uses TRBV12-3 or TRBV12-4 and TRBJ2-1; 15 nucleotides agree with TRBD2. The J segment lost 0 bases and the V segment lost 3 bases, leaving 0 bases of the junction unmatched. The length of the CDR3 is 17 residues. The CDR3 loop reads CASSLGLAGGSYNEQFF. Here the CDR3 DNA reads TGTGCCAGCAGTTTGGGACTAGCGGGAGGCTCCTACAATGAGCAGTTCTTC.

On this clonotype: With a much larger clone just one base away, this may be a read error. Given the absence of the conserved phenylalanine or tryptophan at the CDR3 end, a read error is likely. The chain employs TRBV5-1 and TRBJ1-4; TRBD1 matches 11 bases. V was pared by 4 bases and J by 8 bases, with 7 bases of the junction left unmatched. This CDR3 is 15 amino acids long. Germline V gives CDR1 SGHRS, CDR2 YFSETQ. In DNA, the CDR3 is TGCGCCAGCAGCCTCGGACAGGGGGCGGGGGAAAAACTGTTTCTT. Translation: CASSLGQGAGEKLFL.

This chain links TRBV19 with TRBJ1-4; TRBD1 is a possible D gene (6 bases). The CDR3 length is 13 residues. CDR1 is LNHDA and CDR2 is SQIVND in the germline V gene (reference sequence). V was trimmed by 6 bases and J by 8 bases, leaving 13 bases between them. The CDR3 here is CASRTGIGEKLFF. The CDR3 DNA reads as TGTGCCAGTAGAACAGGGATTGGCGAAAAACTGTTTTTT.

As for this clonotype: A read error may account for a junction end that differs from germline. V is TRBV15 and J is TRBJ2-7; 9 bases map to TRBD1. The CDR3 is made up of 16 amino acids. Germline CDR1 LNHNV, CDR2 YYDKDF (reference sequence). Written as DNA, the CDR3 is TGTGCCACCAGCAGAGATCGGGGACAGGGATCCTACGAGCAGTGCTTC. Amino acids: CATSRDRGQGSYEQCF.

The rearrangement joins TRBV27 to TRBJ2-2, with a tentative D call TRBD2 (6 bases). This CDR3 contains 14 residues. Germline-derived CDR1 and CDR2 are MNHEY and SMNVEV (reference sequence). V was trimmed by 7 bases and J by 7 bases, leaving 16 bases between them. The CDR3 loop is CASTLAGFGGELFF. The CDR3 nucleotides read TGTGCCAGCACACTAGCAGGATTTGGCGGGGAGCTGTTTTTT.

The chain carries TRBV20-1 and TRBJ2-5; TRBD2 agrees at 11 bases. Looked up from germline, CDR1 is DFQATT and CDR2 is SNEGSKA (reference sequence). V dropped 2 bases and J dropped 3; count of bases not matched to a gene: 5. The CDR3 consists of 15 residues. CDR3 amino acids: CSARPGTSGEETQYF. CDR3 sequence (DNA): TGCAGTGCTAGACCCGGGACTAGCGGAGAAGAGACCCAGTACTTC.

V is TRBV4-1 and J is TRBJ1-2, with D perhaps TRBD1 (6 bases). CDR1 is MGHRA and CDR2 is YSYEKL in the germline V gene. The length of the CDR3 is 13 residues. The V gene lost 8 bases and the J gene lost 4 bases, with 14 bases spanning the gap. The DNA for the CDR3 is TGCGCCAGCGGCGAGGGGGGGGGCTATGGCTACACCTTC. This translates into CASGEGGGYGYTF.

The chain uses TRBV2 and TRBJ2-1; D uncertain. The CDR3 length is 13 residues. CDR1 is SNHLY and CDR2 is FYNNEI in the germline V gene. Trimming shortened V by 7 bases and J by 4 bases, and 11 bases separated the two germline ends. The DNA for the CDR3 is TGTGCCAGCATAGCTGGGGATTACAATGAGCAGTTCTTC. Its translation is CASIAGDYNEQFF. Supplemented by reference TRBV2 and TRBJ2-1, the full variable domain reads EPEVTQTPSHQVTQMGQEVILRCVPISNHLYFYWYRQILGQKVEFLVSFYNNEISEKSEIFDDQFSVERPDGSNFTLKIRSTKLEDSAMYFCASIAGDYNEQFFGPGTRLTVL.

This clonotype was seen just once. V is TRBV6-1 and J is TRBJ2-3, with unresolved D. There are 13 residues in the CDR3. Per the germline V gene, CDR1 is MNHNS and CDR2 is SASEGT. With 3 bases removed from V and 11 bases from J, the gap between germline ends came to 15 bases. CDR3 nucleotide sequence: TGTGCCAGCAGTGAGGCCAGCTACAATGAGCAGTATTTT. As protein: CASSEASYNEQYF.

This clonotype appeared many times. This sequence joins TRBV9 and TRBJ2-3; D gene unclear. This CDR3 is built from 13 residues. Germline-derived CDR1 and CDR2 are SGDLS and YYNGEE. With 4 bases removed from V and 0 bases from J, the gap between germline ends came to 6 bases. This CDR3 reads CASSPTSTDTQYF. In DNA form, the CDR3 reads TGTGCCAGCAGCCCGACTAGCACAGATACGCAGTATTTT.

The J gene is TRBJ1-2, the V gene TRBV25-1, with D unresolved. V gave up 7 bases and J gave up 3 bases, with 21 bases separating them. Germline lookup yields CDR1 MGHDK and CDR2 SYGVNS. The CDR3 runs to 16 residues. DNA of the CDR3: TGTGCCAGCATGTCTCCGGTTGGCGGTACCTACTATGGCTACACCTTC. Translated: CASMSPVGGTYYGYTF.

In its sample, this clonotype ranks as medium-sized. The chain couples TRBV20-1 to TRBJ2-7; 9 nucleotides match TRBD2. Trimming cost V 0 bases and J 8 bases; bases outside gene matches: 8. The CDR3 runs to 14 residues. The V gene's germline CDR1 is DFQATT and CDR2 SNEGSKA (reference sequence). DNA of the CDR3: TGCAGTGCTAGAGAAGCTAGGCTAGCGGGAAAGCAGTACTTC. It is translated as CSAREARLAGKQYF.

The table lists this clonotype with many counts. The chain carries TRBV2 and TRBJ2-7; no definite D call. The CDR3 loop spans 15 amino acids. The germline gives CDR1 SNHLY, CDR2 FYNNEI. The germline V and J ends were trimmed by 5 bases and 6 bases, with 20 bases remaining between them. CDR3 protein: CASSPLQVSTAEQYF. The DNA for the CDR3 is TGTGCCAGCAGTCCCCTCCAGGTCTCCACGGCCGAGCAGTACTTC.